These 7 T cell receptor beta chains were sequenced from one sample in a study of shared clonotypes between healthy human individuals. Assay: immunoSEQ multiplex PCR; the TCRdb copy retains only in-frame clones and omits some. The table records 2 million to 2.5 million clones, 85% to 95% of them present only once. The specimen was naive CD4+ T cells from PBMCs. The sample's subset: CD45RA+ positively selected. The receptors derive from a man aged 18-30 years in good health. Some clones in this sample may be carry-over from other donors' samples.

This chain links TRBV28 with TRBJ1-2; D possibly corresponds to TRBD1 (5 bases). Germline CDR1 is MDHEN and CDR2 is SYDVKM. V dropped 3 bases and J dropped 4 bases, with 18 bases sitting between them. This CDR3 spans 16 amino acids. The CDR3 coding sequence is TGTGCCAGCAGTTTTACGTCGGGACGGTTAACCTATGGCTACACCTTC. This translates into CASSFTSGRLTYGYTF.

The chain carries TRBV28 and TRBJ1-5; D not resolved. Trimming removed 1 base at V and 6 bases at J, with 16 bases between. The V gene's germline CDR1 is MDHEN and CDR2 SYDVKM. This CDR3 has 16 amino acids. The CDR3 DNA reads as TGTGCCAGCAGTTTATCCCACGGAGGGTATGGTCAGCCCCAGCATTTT. This sequence encodes CASSLSHGGYGQPQHF.

This chain connects TRBV5-8 to TRBJ2-5, with a possible D match to TRBD2 (6 bases). CDR3 length equals 14 residues. The germline V and J ends were trimmed by 1 base and 4 bases, with 11 bases remaining between them. Germline CDR1 and CDR2: SGHTS and YDEGEE. As DNA, the CDR3 is TGTGCCAGCAGCTTGCCGGGGGTCCGAGAGACCCAGTACTTC. It specifies CASSLPGVRETQYF.

V usage is TRBV5-4 and J usage is TRBJ2-7; a weak D match, TRBD2 (6 bases). CDR3 length: 13 residues. CDR1 is SGHNT, CDR2 YYREEE, per germline (reference sequence). Trimming removed 2 bases at V and 7 bases at J, with 13 bases between. The CDR3 loop reads CASSFGGPGEQYF. The CDR3 DNA reads TGTGCCAGCAGCTTCGGGGGACCGGGAGAGCAGTACTTC.

J is TRBJ2-7 and V is TRBV27; 7 nucleotides line up with TRBD1. Germline V gene sequence: CDR1 MNHEY, CDR2 SMNVEV (reference sequence). Trimming removed 6 bases from V and 3 bases from J; junction bases left unmatched: 14. The CDR3 has 16 amino acids. CDR3 in DNA: TGTGCCAGCAGCCTCCTACTGCCGGGACAGAGCTACGAGCAGTACTTC. Protein: CASSLLLPGQSYEQYF.

This clone has more than one count but fewer than ten. The sample has other DNA sequences that encode this CDR3 too. This sequence joins TRBV9 and TRBJ2-3; D is uncertain. The CDR3 is 12 amino acids. Per germline, CDR1 SGDLS and CDR2 YYNGEE. Trimming left V 4 bases short and J 3 bases short, with 6 bases between. The CDR3 DNA reads TGTGCCAGCAGCACCCGAACAGATACGCAGTATTTT. Translation: CASSTRTDTQYF.

The J gene is TRBJ2-7, the V gene TRBV9; a possible D gene is TRBD2 (6 bases). Germline CDR1 is SGDLS and CDR2 is YYNGEE. CDR3 length equals 14 residues. Between the trimmed V and J ends, which lost 3 bases and 6 bases, there was a span of 16 bases. CDR3 sequence (DNA): TGTGCCAGCAGCGCGCGGACTATGGCGGGCGAGCAGTACTTC. Residues: CASSARTMAGEQYF.